This T cell receptor (beta chain) was observed in a study of T cell responses to AZD1222 COVID-19 vaccine (dated by TCRdb to about 2021). For the wider study: AZD1222 recipients whose second dose came at about 4 weeks and those whose second dose came at about 12 weeks were combined into one group, since spike-specific TCR depth and breadth did not differ between the two schedules. Enrollment into the trials was organized by age into subgroups of 18-55, 56-69 and 70-plus years, and those subgroups contained about 160, 30 and 59 TCR-sequenced participants, respectively. TCR sequencing was performed for fewer than 250 trial participants, of whom roughly 200 were given two doses of AZD1222 and around 25 were given two doses of MenACWY control vaccine. Summary of the overall study and its limitations: Because no day 14 peak-response samples were available, repertoires were characterized only after the peak T cell response. A significant rise in spike-specific TCR breadth and depth was observed after two AZD1222 doses relative to day 0 and relative to MenACWY recipients. Most participants were white British and females outnumbered males, and the authors suggested that clonal diversity may have been underestimated. The 56-69-year group was small, and its depth increase did not reach significance, likely because of low power. Conclusions about previously exposed vaccinees are limited because only six or seven AZD1222 recipients were SARS-CoV-2 seropositive at baseline. Epitopes outside the regions mutated in the B.1.351 and B.1.1.7 variants were reportedly recognized by nearly half of the unique spike-specific TCRs. The whole spike protein was spanned by vaccine-associated CD4 TCRs, and dominant responses were seen in regions 160-218 and 743-854.

The CDR3 regions of human TCRbeta chains were analyzed by immunosequencing. Turning to the authors' computational methods: TCRs in the repertoires were compared against a reference library of SARS-CoV-2-specific TCRs that had been generated with the MIRA antigen-specificity platform. Breadth meant the fraction of unique TCRs that were SARS-CoV-2-associated, whereas depth meant the fraction of total T cells that were SARS-CoV-2-associated. Each spike-specific TCR was assigned to its reactive spike region and to a CD4 or CD8 class using the MIRA data. Log10-transformed breadth and depth values were compared by one-way ANOVA with Sidak's multiple comparisons tests. TCRdb holds this immuneACCESS table with in-frame rearrangements only. Some clones are missing; in checked studies, unresolved V genes explain under half, and the rest has no known cause. The V and J calls and the clone size are those of that table, but D and trimming were determined from the DNA. The sample table records 95,000 to 110,000 clones; approximately 89% of these occur just once. Around 9% of the sample belongs to the ten largest clones.

The table lists this clone with a few counts. Its antigen remains unidentified. No quality values exist for individual bases; no much larger clone is one base distant. The germline V gene encodes CDR1 SGHTA and CDR2 FQGTGA. V and J are truncated by 5 bases and 8 bases respectively, leaving an intervening sequence of 15 bases. Including cysteine and phenylalanine, the CDR3 has 13 amino acids. Here the CDR3 DNA is all that survives: 39 bases in frame from base 1. In light of the paper, this sample's time point label describes: baseline before first vaccination. Vaccinee samples came from UK trials COV001 and COV002, including a single-blind randomized controlled phase 2/3 trial of AZD1222 (ChAdOx1 nCoV-19) in healthy adults. Trial participant PBMC samples were collected at day 0 and day 28 after the second dose for TCRbeta chain sequencing.

The material sequenced was peripheral blood, taken on day 0 of AZD1222 vaccination. Here the chain combines TRBV7-3 and TRBJ1-2, with the D segment identity uncertain. The source of this sequence is an adult in good health. The bases read TGTGCCAGCAGCCCCGATTTGTTAGGCGGCTACACCTTC. The encoded protein is CASSPDLLGGYTF.